This record concerns one TCR beta chain sequence. Antigen unknown. The data derive from a study of blood T cells in healthy people across ages. Regarding the study as a whole: Shifts in expanded clonotypes may have been confounded by donor CMV status, which was unknown. Getting older went along with TCR beta diversity per million T cells dropping roughly linearly.

The authors drew around 9.3 milliliters of peripheral blood from each donor. PBMCs were isolated at a quantity of at least 7 million per sample. Germline CDR1 and CDR2: LGHNA and YSLEER. Trimming left V 0 bases short and J 6 bases short, with 18 bases between. The CDR3 is 16 amino acids. For the second PCR, which ran for about 7 to 11 cycles, a sample-barcoded 5' primer and a J-beta primer mix were used. TCRdb recomputed calls from the 5' RACE reads with MiXCR, one row per CDR3 protein. This table holds about 830,000 distinct CDR3 sequences, around 62% found once. The specimen was blood. The clonotype originates from a young man in good health. V is TRBV4-3 and J is TRBJ2-7; a possible D gene is TRBD1 (7 bases). The CDR3 reads CASSQDRGEVWGEQYF. In DNA, the CDR3 is TGCGCCAGCAGCCAAGACAGGGGGGAGGTCTGGGGCGAGCAGTACTTC.